Below are 9 T cell receptor beta chains sequenced from a single sample in a study of early T cells in non-severe SARS-CoV-2 infection (dated by TCRdb to the early 2020s). Library construction relied on 5' RACE. The sequencer was a NextSeq 500. Starting from the raw public reads, TCRdb applied fastp trimming at Q25, assembled clones with MiXCR and retained in-frame beta chains. Records with the same CDR3 protein are collapsed into one entry carrying the most frequent genes and DNA. In all, the sample holds around 34,000 distinct CDR3 sequences, and about 5% of those were seen once. About a sixth of the sample lies in the top ten. The specimen sequenced was whole blood. These receptors came from an adult who was a healthcare worker with PCR-confirmed SARS-CoV-2 infection or an uninfected control (not recorded which).

CDR3 bases: TGTGCCACCAGCAGAGCTTCCGGACTAGCGGGGGATCGAGATACGCAGTATTTT. It codes for CATSRASGLAGDRDTQYF. V gene TRBV15 combines with J gene TRBJ2-3; 13 bases agree with TRBD2. The CDR3 consists of 18 residues. Trimming cost V 1 base and J 5 bases; bases outside gene matches: 9. Germline assignment: CDR1 LNHNV and CDR2 YYDKDF (reference sequence).

This clonotype was counted ten times or more. The chain joins TRBV19 to TRBJ2-4; 8 bases map to TRBD1. The trim removed 1 base at V and 10 bases at J, leaving 6 bases unmatched. This CDR3 spans 14 amino acids. Germline-derived CDR1 and CDR2 are LNHDA and SQIVND (reference sequence). DNA of the CDR3: TGTGCCAGTAGTATAGTTGGACAGGGTCGGATTCAGTACTTC. Residues: CASSIVGQGRIQYF. The variable domain in full, completed from reference TRBV19 and TRBJ2-4, reads DGGITQSPKYLFRKEGQNVTLSCEQNLNHDAMYWYRQDPGQGLRLIYYSQIVNDFQKGDIAEGYSVSREKKESFPLTVTSAQKNPTAFYLCASSIVGQGRIQYFGAGTRLSVL.

This clonotype has at least ten counts. V is TRBV14 and J is TRBJ1-1; a weak D match, TRBD1 (5 bases). Germline V gives CDR1 SGHDN, CDR2 FVKESK. The ends were cut back, 3 bases at V and 5 bases at J, with 10 bases in the middle. This CDR3 region has 13 residues. The CDR3 is CASSHGGWTEAFF. Here the CDR3 DNA reads TGTGCCAGCAGCCACGGGGGATGGACTGAAGCTTTCTTT.

This clonotype was observed at least ten times. The rearrangement uses TRBV6-6 and TRBJ2-1; D not resolved. The CDR3 length is 12 residues. Trimming removed 4 bases at V and 2 bases at J, with 3 bases between. The V gene's germline CDR1 is MNHNY and CDR2 SVGAGI (reference sequence). The CDR3 spells CASSSAYNEQFF. CDR3 DNA: TGTGCCAGCAGTTCAGCCTACAATGAGCAGTTCTTC.

In its sample, this clonotype was seen many times. The rearrangement links TRBV3-1 to TRBJ1-2, with a weak D call TRBD1 (5 bases). Looked up from germline, CDR1 is LGHDT and CDR2 is YNNKEL (reference sequence). With 2 bases removed from V and 7 bases from J, the gap between germline ends came to 14 bases. The CDR3 has 14 residues. CDR3 coding DNA: TGTGCCAGCAGCCAATTTCCGGCAGGGTTTGGCTACACCTTC. Translation: CASSQFPAGFGYTF.

This clonotype was counted only a few times. The chain recombines TRBV18 with TRBJ2-3; no reliable D call. The CDR3 spans 13 residues. Trimming cost V 0 bases and J 0 bases, with 1 base left between them. CDR1 is KGHSH, CDR2 LQKENI, per germline. CDR3 residues: CASSPPSTDTQYF. The CDR3 nucleotides are TGTGCCAGCTCACCACCTAGCACAGATACGCAGTATTTT.

By sample fraction, this clonotype is medium-sized. This chain connects TRBV27 to TRBJ1-6, with 9 bases lining up with TRBD1. CDR3 size: 14 residues. Germline V gene sequence: CDR1 MNHEY, CDR2 SMNVEV (reference sequence). The V and J ends lost 6 bases and 10 bases, in that order; junction bases with no gene match: 7. Here the CDR3 reads CASSQGTGLSPLHF. As DNA, the CDR3 is TGTGCCAGCAGCCAAGGGACAGGGCTGTCACCCCTCCACTTT.

Many counts were recorded for this clonotype. The rearrangement links TRBV6-5 to TRBJ1-1; D gene uncertain. Germline V gene lookup returns CDR1 MNHEY and CDR2 SVGAGI. Trimming took off 5 bases at V and 0 bases at J, with 13 bases between the two ends. This CDR3 comprises 15 residues. CDR3: CASSSRSRVNTEAFF. DNA of the CDR3: TGTGCCAGCAGTAGCCGGAGTAGGGTGAACACTGAAGCTTTCTTT.

This clonotype was seen many times. The chain carries TRBV12-3 or TRBV12-4 and TRBJ2-1; D gene uncertain. V lost 7 bases and J 10 bases, leaving 20 bases between the germline ends. This CDR3 spans 14 amino acids. CDR3 sequence reads: CASTSDPLGVEQFF. The CDR3 DNA follows: TGTGCCAGCACCTCAGACCCGCTAGGAGTCGAGCAGTTCTTC.